Listed here is a single T cell receptor (beta chain). This CDR3 has 13 amino acids. Germline CDR1 reads SNHLY; CDR2 reads FYNNEI. The V and J ends lost 4 bases and 6 bases, in that order; junction bases with no gene match: 1. The record originates from a study of radiotherapy plus CTLA-4 blockade in lung cancer. Measured with immunoSEQ multiplex PCR; TCRdb has only the in-frame clones, and not every one. The table shows about 30,000 clones, with over 75% occurring only once. The J gene is TRBJ1-2, the V gene TRBV2; 11 positions agree with TRBD1. The sequence came from a human donor with non-small cell lung cancer who had stable disease on radiotherapy plus ipilimumab. This sample comprised peripheral blood, obtained from a patient treated with radiotherapy plus ipilimumab. The CDR3 here is CASSGTGGNGYTF. The CDR3 nucleotides are TGTGCCAGCAGTGGGACAGGGGGCAATGGCTACACCTTC.